This T cell receptor beta chain was obtained from a study of blood T cell repertoires in COVID-19 (dated by TCRdb to the early 2020s). As for the study more broadly: The collaborator samples originated in the United States, Italy and Spain and spanned the acute and convalescent phases of COVID-19. HLA class I and class II types, where available, came from metadata supplied by the sample provider rather than from assay-based typing. The repertoires were made available in a free public database intended to serve as a resource for research on the immune response to SARS-CoV-2. Nearly every sample came with metadata listing a de-identified subject ID, COVID-19 status, age in years and sex. Samples were obtained from the ongoing ImmuneRACE study (first 160 participants) and from about 1,300 subjects provided by 6 global collaborators. Subjects who had been exposed to COVID-19, were actively infected with it, or had recovered from it provided the deeply sampled blood TCRbeta repertoires that made up the dataset. The material from the prospective study consisted of cDNA or gDNA derived from T cells, B-cell-depleted T cells, or PBMCs. The investigation overall reported the following: How much clinical and demographic metadata was included differed by source and by participant, and the metadata was provided uncurated.

Including the terminal cysteine and phenylalanine, the CDR3 comprises 16 residues. Only CDR3 DNA is held: 48 bases, read in frame from base 1. V is reduced by 5 bases and J by 0 bases, leaving a spacing of 14 bases between them. CDR1 and CDR2 are drawn from the germline V gene: SGHVS, FQNEAQ. TCRbeta CDR3 regions were amplified from genomic DNA by means of the immunoSEQ Assay, a bias-controlled multiplex PCR. As for the original processing: Within the assay, amplification of reference gene primers was used to estimate how many nucleated cells each sample contained. To quantify the absolute abundance of each unique TCRbeta CDR3 rearrangement, sequence reads were collapsed and filtered. For each sample, productive Simpson clonality was calculated as the square root of Simpson's diversity index across productive rearrangements. TCRdb holds this immuneACCESS table with in-frame rearrangements only. Some clones are missing; in checked studies, unresolved V genes explain under half, and the rest has no known cause. From that table come the V and J calls and clone size; the DNA was used to work out D and trimming. Across this sample there are 300,000 to 350,000 clones, with around nine tenths seen only once. The ten biggest clones cover around 3.5% of the sample.

To note about this clone: Its antigen remains undetermined. The record has no base qualities; no much larger clone is one base away.

Another Seattle source contributed samples from volunteer blood donors who had recovered from COVID-19. Whole blood was collected in K2EDTA tubes by collaborating institutions according to the institutions' own protocols. For TCRbeta analysis, collaborators shipped samples in one of three forms: frozen whole blood, isolated PBMCs, or DNA extracted from either of those sample types. This TCR was sampled from a woman younger than 35 who had recovered from COVID-19. Sequenced sample: peripheral blood. The V gene is TRBV7-8 and the J gene is TRBJ1-5; the D gene is perhaps TRBD1, on 5 matching bases. The DNA sequence is TGTGCCAGCAGCCCCCAGGGTGGGCTTAGCAATCAGCCCCAGCATTTT. Its translation reads: CASSPQGGLSNQPQHF.